This T cell receptor (beta chain) was identified during a study of beta chain features in type 1 diabetes. Whole-study context: Healthy donors resembled patients in age, gender and cell yields. Study findings and constraints: PCR could preferentially amplify shorter templates, alike in patients and controls.

The CDR3 runs to 13 residues. Trimming shortened V by 8 bases and J by 7 bases, and 17 bases separated the two germline ends. Germline loops: CDR1 SGHAT, CDR2 FQNNGV. In the case of this clone: Its antigen is currently unknown.

What was sequenced were expressed TCRB transcripts, since all of the isolated RNA had been reverse transcribed. The repertoire was sequenced with immunoSEQ multiplex PCR; TCRdb's copy has only in-frame clones and lacks some. The table includes about 360,000 clones, around an eighth detected once. This receptor was obtained from a man younger than 30 in good health. This chain joins TRBV11-2 and TRBJ1-2, with D possibly TRBD1 on 5 matching bases. The sequencing sample was made of naive CD4+ T cells from blood. The CDR3 loop reads CASAYAGGSGYTF. The CDR3 region has the DNA TGTGCCAGCGCCTACGCCGGGGGAAGTGGCTACACCTTC.